Listed here are 30 T cell receptor beta chains from one sample, sequenced in a study of CD8+ T cells in alopecia areata. Sequencing used cDNA as its template, made by extracting RNA and reverse transcribing it. Sequenced by immunoSEQ multiplex PCR; TCRdb stores in-frame clones only, minus some. Counted here are some 180,000 clones, 53% occurring once; the ten biggest clones make up about 10%. The treatment was: oral pan-JAK inhibitor, 5-10 mg twice daily. The source material was CD8+ T cells sorted from blood, sampled at week 24, from a patient treated with tofacitinib. The receptor set was obtained from a human donor with alopecia areata.

The chain employs TRBV4-3 and TRBJ1-5; no firm D call. V lost 4 bases and J lost 4, with 14 bases in between. Germline lookup yields CDR1 LGHNA and CDR2 YSLEER. This CDR3 is 15 amino acids long. The CDR3 here is CASSPSFLGNQPQHF. The CDR3 DNA is TGCGCCAGCAGCCCCTCTTTCTTAGGAAATCAGCCCCAGCATTTT.

The rearrangement uses TRBV6-1 and TRBJ2-5; 7 bases line up with TRBD2. The germline V gene has CDR1 MNHNS and CDR2 SASEGT. The CDR3 is made up of 16 amino acids. With V trimmed by 4 bases and J by 4 bases, 12 bases remained unmatched. For the CDR3, the DNA is TGTGCCAGCAGTGGAGTGGGAGGGCACGATGGAGAGACCCAGTACTTC. Translated: CASSGVGGHDGETQYF.

The genes are TRBV6-5 and TRBJ1-4; possibly TRBD1 for D (5 bases). V lost 0 bases and J 12 bases, leaving 8 bases between the germline ends. The CDR3 covers 12 residues. Germline CDR1 MNHEY, CDR2 SVGAGI. CDR3 region: CASSYSGQELFF. CDR3 nucleotide sequence: TGTGCCAGCAGTTACTCGGGGCAAGAACTGTTTTTT.

V is TRBV7-9 and J is TRBJ2-1; D call uncertain. V lost 7 bases, J lost 7 bases, and 14 bases lay in between. The length of the CDR3 is 13 residues. The V gene's germline CDR1 is SEHNR and CDR2 FQNEAQ (reference sequence). As DNA, the CDR3 is TGTGCCAGCATCAACTATCCGGAAAATGAGCAGTTCTTC. Its translation is CASINYPENEQFF.

The chain has TRBV29-1 and TRBJ1-1; 7 positions agree with TRBD1. Per germline, CDR1 SQVTM and CDR2 ANQGSEA. The CDR3 has 12 amino acids. Trimming at V came to 6 bases and at J to 7 bases, leaving 8 bases not matched to a gene. The CDR3 protein is CSVPPTGNEAFF. CDR3 coding DNA: TGCAGCGTCCCCCCGACAGGGAATGAAGCTTTCTTT.

This clone was detected a few times. The chain recombines TRBV11-2 with TRBJ2-3; 10 bases map to TRBD2. Germline values: CDR1 SGHAT, CDR2 FQNNGV. The CDR3 sequence is 16 residues long. Losses at the gene ends were 0 bases for V and 2 bases for J; bases not matched to a gene: 2. This CDR3 is CASSLDSGGNTDTQYF. CDR3 sequence (DNA): TGTGCCAGCAGCTTAGATAGCGGGGGGAACACAGATACGCAGTATTTT.

The rearrangement uses TRBV30 and TRBJ1-1; 11 bases agree with TRBD1. V was clipped by 1 base and J by 7 bases; unmatched bases: 8. The CDR3 is 15 residues long. Per the germline V gene, CDR1 is GTSNPN and CDR2 is SVGIG (reference sequence). CDR3 in amino acids: CAWSGTDRGQVEAFF. The CDR3 DNA follows: TGTGCCTGGAGTGGAACGGACAGGGGGCAGGTTGAAGCTTTCTTT.

The rearrangement joins TRBV6-6 to TRBJ2-3; D call uncertain. The germline gives CDR1 MNHNY, CDR2 SVGAGI (reference sequence). The CDR3 sequence is 13 residues long. V was clipped by 4 bases and J by 6 bases, with 11 bases between them. The DNA for the CDR3 is TGTGCCAGCAGTTCTGCTCACGCCGATACGCAGTATTTT. Protein sequence: CASSSAHADTQYF.

The chain is built from TRBV28 and TRBJ2-1, with D tentatively TRBD1 or TRBD2 (5 bases each). Trimming stripped 4 bases from V and 5 bases from J, with 12 bases between. Germline loops: CDR1 MDHEN, CDR2 SYDVKM. The CDR3 contains 14 residues. Written as DNA, the CDR3 is TGTGCCAGCAGTTACGGGACGGACAACAATGAGCAGTTCTTC. Translating gives CASSYGTDNNEQFF.

This sequence joins TRBV9 and TRBJ2-4; D is perhaps TRBD2 (5 bases). V shed 2 bases and J shed 3 bases, with 15 bases lying between them. The V gene's germline CDR1 is SGDLS and CDR2 YYNGEE. This CDR3 is built from 16 residues. The CDR3 DNA is TGTGCCAGCAGCGTTGATGGAGGATCCGGCAAAAACATTCAGTACTTC. Residues: CASSVDGGSGKNIQYF.

The CDR3 here is CASSLPSAVERGYTF. The CDR3 coding sequence is TGTGCCAGCAGCCTCCCTTCGGCTGTCGAGCGGGGCTACACCTTC. The chain combines TRBV7-9 with TRBJ1-2; D unresolved. The germline CDR1 and CDR2 sequences are SEHNR and FQNEAQ (reference sequence). With 5 bases removed from V and 8 bases from J, the gap between germline ends came to 21 bases. The CDR3 has 15 residues.

CDR3 protein: CASITRYNEQFF. As DNA, the CDR3 is TGTGCCAGCATAACCCGCTACAATGAGCAGTTCTTC. V gene TRBV2 combines with J gene TRBJ2-1; no reliable D call. Germline V gene data show CDR1 as SNHLY and CDR2 as FYNNEI. This CDR3 is built from 12 residues. The ends were cut back, 7 bases at V and 3 bases at J, with 7 bases in the middle.

This clone was counted once. This chain connects TRBV19 to TRBJ1-2; D call uncertain. Germline V gene sequence: CDR1 LNHDA, CDR2 SQIVND (reference sequence). V was cut by 7 bases and J by 3 bases, with 12 bases left in between. The CDR3 length is 13 residues. As DNA, the CDR3 is TGTGCCAGTATGCCGGGGAACGACTATGGCTACACCTTC. Residues: CASMPGNDYGYTF.

The chain employs TRBV30 and TRBJ1-1; 9 positions agree with TRBD1. CDR3 size: 12 residues. The J segment lost 4 bases and the V segment lost 5 bases, leaving 2 bases of the junction unmatched. Per germline, CDR1 GTSNPN and CDR2 SVGIG (reference sequence). Here the CDR3 DNA reads TGTGCCTGGTTACAGGGGGCCACTGAAGCTTTCTTT. Its translation is CAWLQGATEAFF.

Written as DNA, the CDR3 is TGTGCCACTCAAAGAGACAGGGGAAGGGTTGGTATTGACGAAAAACTGTTTTTT. Translation gives CATQRDRGRVGIDEKLFF. The chain couples TRBV15 to TRBJ1-4, with 8 nucleotides matching TRBD1. CDR1 is LNHNV, CDR2 YYDKDF, per germline (reference sequence). This CDR3 has 18 amino acids. Losses at the gene ends were 9 bases for V and 8 bases for J; bases not matched to a gene: 23. Full variable domain (rest looked up from reference TRBV15 and TRBJ1-4): DAMVIQNPRYQVTQFGKPVTLSCSQTLNHNVMYWYQQKSSQAPKLLFHYYDKDFNNEADTPDNFQSRRPNTSFCFLDIRSPGLGDTAMYLCATQRDRGRVGIDEKLFFGSGTQLSVL.

V and J are TRBV7-2 and TRBJ2-7, with 13 nucleotides matching TRBD2. The CDR3 has 18 residues. Germline CDR1 reads SGHTA; CDR2 reads FQGNSA. V lost 5 bases and J lost 1; bases outside the gene matches: 11. CDR3 residues: CASSPGLAGEVPSYEQYF. The CDR3 DNA reads TGTGCCAGCAGCCCCGGACTAGCGGGGGAGGTTCCGTCCTACGAGCAGTACTTC.

This chain connects TRBV5-6 to TRBJ2-1, with 8 bases matching TRBD2. The CDR3 is 14 amino acids. Trimming took 1 base from V and 7 from J; bases not matched to a gene: 4. CDR1 is SGHDT, CDR2 YYEEEE, per germline. CDR3 coding DNA: TGTGCCAGCAGCTTGAGCGGGGGAGCGAATGAGCAGTTCTTC. It specifies CASSLSGGANEQFF.

V gene TRBV30 combines with J gene TRBJ1-1; tentative D call: TRBD1 (5 bases). This CDR3 contains 14 residues. Trimming removed 3 bases from V and 4 bases from J, with 15 bases in between. The V gene's germline CDR1 is GTSNPN and CDR2 SVGIG (reference sequence). The CDR3 loop is CAWSPMGEGTEAFF. Here the CDR3 DNA reads TGTGCCTGGAGCCCCATGGGGGAGGGCACTGAAGCTTTCTTT.

J is TRBJ2-1 and V is TRBV7-2, with D possibly matching TRBD2 (5 bases). Germline V gene lookup returns CDR1 SGHTA and CDR2 FQGNSA. This CDR3 is 12 amino acids long. Trimming took off 2 bases at V and 8 bases at J, with 7 bases between the two ends. The DNA for the CDR3 is TGTGCCAGCAGCTTATACGGGGATGAGCAGTTCTTC. Translation: CASSLYGDEQFF.

Only a few counts were recorded for this clone. The chain combines TRBV2 with TRBJ2-1, with TRBD2 matching 8 bases. This CDR3 is 18 amino acids long. The germline V gene encodes CDR1 SNHLY and CDR2 FYNNEI. V was pared by 0 bases and J by 4 bases, with 11 bases of the junction left unmatched. The CDR3 sequence: CASSEAEVLRGAYNEQFF. As DNA, the CDR3 is TGTGCCAGCAGTGAAGCTGAAGTCTTGCGGGGGGCATACAATGAGCAGTTCTTC.

The chain links TRBV4-3 to TRBJ1-1, with unresolved D. Germline CDR1 reads LGHNA; CDR2 reads YSLEER. This CDR3 is built from 17 residues. Trimming shortened V by 4 bases and J by 0 bases, and 18 bases separated the two germline ends. The CDR3 bases are TGCGCCAGCAGCCCAAGCCAGTGGGAGATTATGAACACTGAAGCTTTCTTT. Translated: CASSPSQWEIMNTEAFF.

This clone was detected a few times. The chain is built from TRBV29-1 and TRBJ2-1, with 10 bases aligning to TRBD1. The germline CDR1 and CDR2 sequences are SQVTM and ANQGSEA. This CDR3 comprises 15 residues. The V gene end was trimmed by 6 bases and the J gene end by 5 bases; junction bases not matched to a gene: 10. CDR3 amino acids: CSVRPRDRGDNEQFF. The DNA for the CDR3 is TGCAGCGTCCGCCCCCGGGACAGGGGCGACAATGAGCAGTTCTTC.

This clone was counted between two and nine times. The chain links TRBV12-5 to TRBJ1-2, with D possibly TRBD1 on 5 matching bases. V shed 4 bases and J shed 3 bases, with 18 bases lying between them. CDR1 is LGHNT, CDR2 FRNRAP, per germline. The length of the CDR3 is 16 residues. The CDR3 nucleotides are TGTGCTAGTGGTTCGGAGGAAACGGGACTCCACTATGGCTACACCTTC. Its translation is CASGSEETGLHYGYTF.

As for this clone: Other DNA sequences in the same sample also yield this CDR3. The V call is TRBV29-1, the J call TRBJ2-7; D tentatively reads TRBD1 or TRBD2 (6 bases each). Germline CDR1 is SQVTM and CDR2 is ANQGSEA. This CDR3 contains 12 residues. The V gene lost 1 base and the J gene lost 6 bases, with 10 bases spanning the gap. The DNA for the CDR3 is TGCAGCGTTGAAGGGGGGGCCGGCGAGCAGTACTTC. Translating gives CSVEGGAGEQYF.

The DNA of the CDR3 is TGCGCCAGCAGCCAAGTCGGACAGGGGGCCTATGGCTACACCTTC. Protein product: CASSQVGQGAYGYTF. V usage is TRBV4-1 and J usage is TRBJ1-2; 11 bases agree with TRBD1. CDR3 length: 15 residues. The germline CDR1 and CDR2 sequences are MGHRA and YSYEKL. V trimming: 1 base; J trimming: 4 bases; junction bases outside the gene matches: 2.

This chain uses TRBV7-3 with TRBJ2-3; D uncertain. CDR1 and CDR2 (germline): SGHTA, FQGTGA. V shed 4 bases and J shed 1 base, with 9 bases lying between them. The CDR3 has 14 amino acids. The CDR3 is CASSSTPGTDTQYF. The DNA of the CDR3 is TGTGCCAGCAGCTCAACCCCTGGCACAGATACGCAGTATTTT. Using reference TRBV7-3 and TRBJ2-3 for the parts outside the CDR3, the full variable domain is GAGVSQTPSNKVTEKGKYVELRCDPISGHTALYWYRQSLGQGPEFLIYFQGTGAADDSGLPNDRFFAVRPEGSVSTLKIQRTERGDSAVYLCASSSTPGTDTQYFGPGTRLTVL.

In this sample, this clone turned up a few times. The V and J genes are TRBV6-6 and TRBJ1-6, with D possibly TRBD1 on 5 matching bases. Germline V gene sequence: CDR1 MNHNY, CDR2 SVGAGI (reference sequence). This CDR3 has 14 amino acids. V dropped 5 bases and J dropped 10 bases, with 15 bases sitting between them. The CDR3 DNA reads as TGTGCCAGCAGTCTAGGGACTGGCGGCTCACCCCTCCACTTT. Amino acid sequence: CASSLGTGGSPLHF.

The chain is built from TRBV4-3 and TRBJ1-2; D might be TRBD1 (5 bases). V gave up 0 bases and J gave up 7 bases, with 12 bases separating them. The CDR3 runs 14 residues. Germline V lookup: CDR1 LGHNA, CDR2 YSLEER. As DNA, the CDR3 is TGCGCCAGCAGCCAAGATGTAGGGGATGGTGGCTACACCTTC. Amino acids: CASSQDVGDGGYTF.

This clone was detected only a few times. In nucleotides, the CDR3 is TGTGCCAGCAGTCAGCTAGCGTACACAGATACGCAGTATTTT. Translated, it gives CASSQLAYTDTQYF. The gene calls are TRBV6-6 and TRBJ2-3; possible D gene TRBD2, 6 bases. V dropped 5 bases and J dropped 2 bases, with 11 bases sitting between them. This CDR3 has 14 residues. Germline V gives CDR1 MNHNY, CDR2 SVGAGI (reference sequence).

The genes are TRBV2 and TRBJ1-6; D not certain. This CDR3 region has 17 residues. In germline, CDR1 is SNHLY, CDR2 FYNNEI. V shed 6 bases and J shed 0 bases, with 15 bases lying between them. CDR3 residues: CASRHDGLSSYNSPLHF. The CDR3 DNA is TGTGCCAGCAGGCACGACGGATTGAGCTCCTATAATTCACCCCTCCACTTT.